Below are 9 T cell receptor beta chains sequenced from a single sample in a study of Tregs in tolerant kidney transplant recipients. The method was immunoSEQ multiplex PCR; TCRdb's version includes in-frame clones alone and lacks a portion of them. The table includes about 240,000 clones, about 80% detected once. The sequenced sample consisted of CD4+ T cells from blood. The receptors shown here come from a human donor in good health.

J is TRBJ1-1 and V is TRBV7-9; D gene uncertain. CDR1 and CDR2 from the germline V gene are SEHNR and FQNEAQ (reference sequence). The CDR3 totals 12 residues. Trimming took off 4 bases at V and 1 base at J, with 4 bases between the two ends. CDR3 in amino acids: CASSYPNTEAFF. The DNA for the CDR3 is TGTGCCAGCAGCTACCCGAACACTGAAGCTTTCTTT. The entire variable domain, with the rest obtained from reference TRBV7-9 and TRBJ1-1, is as follows: DTGVSQNPRHKITKRGQNVTFRCDPISEHNRLYWYRQTLGQGPEFLTYFQNEAQLEKSRLLSDRFSAERPKGSFSTLEIQRTEQGDSAMYLCASSYPNTEAFFGQGTRLTVV.

The table lists this clone with a few counts. V is TRBV5-6 and J is TRBJ1-3; D perhaps matches TRBD1 (5 bases). The CDR3 sequence is 16 residues long. The V and J ends lost 0 bases and 0 bases respectively, with 10 bases between them. In germline, CDR1 is SGHDT, CDR2 YYEEEE. The DNA of the CDR3 is TGTGCCAGCAGCTTGGGGGGACCTAACTCTGGAAACACCATATATTTT. Translating gives CASSLGGPNSGNTIYF. The entire variable domain, with the rest obtained from reference TRBV5-6 and TRBJ1-3, is as follows: DAGVTQSPTHLIKTRGQQVTLRCSPKSGHDTVSWYQQALGQGPQFIFQYYEEEERQRGNFPDRFSGHQFPNYSSELNVNALLLGDSALYLCASSLGGPNSGNTIYFGEGSWLTVV.

The chain combines TRBV10-3 with TRBJ1-6; 7 nucleotides match TRBD1. The CDR3 extends over 16 amino acids. With 4 bases clipped from V and 3 bases from J, the junction kept 6 bases outside the gene matches. Germline-derived CDR1 and CDR2 are ENHRY and SYGVKD. The CDR3 protein is CAISGRDSLYNSPLHF. In nucleotides, the CDR3 is TGTGCCATCAGTGGAAGGGACAGCCTCTATAATTCACCCCTCCACTTT.

The chain employs TRBV5-6 and TRBJ2-7, with no clear D. Between the trimmed V and J ends, which lost 0 bases and 6 bases, there was a span of 10 bases. Germline-derived CDR1 and CDR2 are SGHDT and YYEEEE. The CDR3 loop spans 13 amino acids. CDR3 sequence (DNA): TGTGCCAGCAGCTTGGGGCAGCCAGGCGAGCAGTACTTC. Protein: CASSLGQPGEQYF.

This clone has only one observation. This chain connects TRBV11-2 to TRBJ2-7; D gene ambiguous. The V end was cut by 7 bases, the J end by 1 base, with 14 bases between. Germline values: CDR1 SGHAT, CDR2 FQNNGV. The CDR3 length is 14 residues. The CDR3 sequence is CASNRWTKSYEQYF. The CDR3 DNA sequence: TGTGCCAGCAACCGATGGACGAAATCCTACGAGCAGTACTTC.

This chain joins TRBV7-9 and TRBJ1-5; D is undetermined. This CDR3 is built from 16 residues. CDR1 and CDR2 from the germline V gene are SEHNR and FQNEAQ (reference sequence). The V end lost 2 bases, the J end lost 4 bases, and 15 bases lay between the germline ends. CDR3 loop: CASSLFRHGKNQPQHF. CDR3 bases: TGTGCCAGCAGCTTATTTCGGCACGGGAAAAATCAGCCCCAGCATTTT.

The genes are TRBV18 and TRBJ1-2; TRBD1 matches 12 bases. CDR1 and CDR2 from the germline V gene are KGHSH and LQKENI. V shed 6 bases and J 6 bases; nucleotides not matched to a gene: 11. CDR3 length: 16 residues. The DNA for the CDR3 is TGTGCCAGCTCGTCCGGGACAGGGGGCCTTTCTGATGGCTACACCTTC. Translating gives CASSSGTGGLSDGYTF.

The rearrangement links TRBV6-5 to TRBJ2-5; 10 nucleotides agree with TRBD1. The CDR3 is 13 amino acids. Germline loops: CDR1 MNHEY, CDR2 SVGAGI. V lost 6 bases to trimming and J lost 5 bases; unmatched junction nucleotides: 3. CDR3: CASRRTGGETQYF. DNA of the CDR3: TGTGCCAGCAGGCGGACAGGGGGGGAGACCCAGTACTTC.

Worth noting for this clone: The same CDR3 arises from other DNA sequences in this sample as well. The chain recombines TRBV30 with TRBJ1-5; the D is unclear. The CDR3 runs 13 residues. Germline CDR1 GTSNPN, CDR2 SVGIG (reference sequence). Trimming cost V 1 base and J 3 bases, with 7 bases left between them. The CDR3, as DNA: TGTGCCTGGAGTGCCGGCACCAATCAGCCCCAGCATTTT. It yields the protein CAWSAGTNQPQHF.